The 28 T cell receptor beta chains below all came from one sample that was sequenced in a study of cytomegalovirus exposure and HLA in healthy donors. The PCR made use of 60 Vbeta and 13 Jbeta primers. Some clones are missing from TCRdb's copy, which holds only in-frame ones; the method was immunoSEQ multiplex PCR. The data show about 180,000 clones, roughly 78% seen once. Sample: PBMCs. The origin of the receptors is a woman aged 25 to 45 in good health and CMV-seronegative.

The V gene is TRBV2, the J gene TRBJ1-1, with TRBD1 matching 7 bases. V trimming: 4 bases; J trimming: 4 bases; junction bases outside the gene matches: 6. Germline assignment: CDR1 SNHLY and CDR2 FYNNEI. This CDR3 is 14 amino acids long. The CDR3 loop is CASSVEQGPTEAFF. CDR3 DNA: TGTGCCAGCAGTGTGGAACAGGGGCCCACTGAAGCTTTCTTT. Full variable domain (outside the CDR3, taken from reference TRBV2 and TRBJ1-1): EPEVTQTPSHQVTQMGQEVILRCVPISNHLYFYWYRQILGQKVEFLVSFYNNEISEKSEIFDDQFSVERPDGSNFTLKIRSTKLEDSAMYFCASSVEQGPTEAFFGQGTRLTVV.

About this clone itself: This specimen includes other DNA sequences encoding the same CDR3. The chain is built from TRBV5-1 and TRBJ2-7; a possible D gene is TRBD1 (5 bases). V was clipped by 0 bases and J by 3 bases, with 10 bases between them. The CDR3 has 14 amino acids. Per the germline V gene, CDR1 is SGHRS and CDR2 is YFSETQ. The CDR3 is CASSLEGINYEQYF. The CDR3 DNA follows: TGCGCCAGCAGCTTGGAGGGGATTAACTACGAGCAGTACTTC.

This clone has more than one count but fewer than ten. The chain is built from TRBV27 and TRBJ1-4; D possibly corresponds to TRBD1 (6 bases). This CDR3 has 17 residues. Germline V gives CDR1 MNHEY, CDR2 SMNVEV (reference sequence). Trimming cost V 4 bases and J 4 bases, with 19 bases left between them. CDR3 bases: TGTGCCAGCAGTTCCCTCACAGGGACGGAGAATAATGAAAAACTGTTTTTT. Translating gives CASSSLTGTENNEKLFF.

Written as DNA, the CDR3 is TGTGCCAGCAGGCCGCCCAGGGGGGATAATGAAAAACTGTTTTTT. As protein: CASRPPRGDNEKLFF. The V call is TRBV25-1, the J call TRBJ1-4; 7 positions match TRBD1. CDR1 MGHDK and CDR2 SYGVNS come from the germline V gene. This CDR3 is 15 amino acids long. The junction had 8 bases not matched to a gene; V was cut back by 6 bases and J by 4 bases.

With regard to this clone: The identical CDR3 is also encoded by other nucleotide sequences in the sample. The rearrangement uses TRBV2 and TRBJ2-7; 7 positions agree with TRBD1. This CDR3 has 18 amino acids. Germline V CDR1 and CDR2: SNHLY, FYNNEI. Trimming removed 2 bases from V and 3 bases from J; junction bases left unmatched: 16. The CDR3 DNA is TGTGCCAGCAGTGAAACTTCACAGGGGCCGACCCTTTACTACGAGCAGTACTTC. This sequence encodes CASSETSQGPTLYYEQYF.

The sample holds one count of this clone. The CDR3 region is CASSLEYRIGEQYF. The CDR3 DNA sequence: TGCGCCAGCAGCTTGGAATACAGGATTGGGGAGCAGTACTTC. V is TRBV5-1 and J is TRBJ2-7, with a possible D match to TRBD1 (5 bases). From germline, CDR1 is SGHRS and CDR2 YFSETQ. The V and J ends lost 0 bases and 7 bases respectively, with 14 bases between them. The CDR3 loop spans 14 amino acids.

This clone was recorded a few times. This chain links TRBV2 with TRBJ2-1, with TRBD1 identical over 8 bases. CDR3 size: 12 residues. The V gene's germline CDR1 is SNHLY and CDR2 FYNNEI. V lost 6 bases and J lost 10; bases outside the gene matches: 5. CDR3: CASRQGGREQFF. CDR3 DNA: TGTGCCAGCAGACAGGGGGGTCGGGAGCAGTTCTTC.

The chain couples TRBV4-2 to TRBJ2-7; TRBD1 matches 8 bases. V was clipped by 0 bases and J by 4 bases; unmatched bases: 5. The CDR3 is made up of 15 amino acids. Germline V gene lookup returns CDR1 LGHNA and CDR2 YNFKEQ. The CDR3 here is CASSQEGQGYYEQYF. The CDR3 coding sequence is TGTGCCAGCAGCCAAGAAGGACAGGGATATTACGAGCAGTACTTC.

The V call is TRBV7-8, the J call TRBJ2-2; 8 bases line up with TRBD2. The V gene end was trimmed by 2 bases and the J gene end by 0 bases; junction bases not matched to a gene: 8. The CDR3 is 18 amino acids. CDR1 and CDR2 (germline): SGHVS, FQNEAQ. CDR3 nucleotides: TGTGCCAGCAGCTTAATAGAACTAGCGGACCCGAACACCGGGGAGCTGTTTTTT. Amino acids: CASSLIELADPNTGELFF.

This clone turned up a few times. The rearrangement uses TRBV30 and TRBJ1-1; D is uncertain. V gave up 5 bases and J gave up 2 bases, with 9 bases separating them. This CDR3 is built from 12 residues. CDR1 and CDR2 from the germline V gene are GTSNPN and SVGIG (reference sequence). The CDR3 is CAWGRLNTEAFF. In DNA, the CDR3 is TGTGCCTGGGGCAGATTAAACACTGAAGCTTTCTTT.

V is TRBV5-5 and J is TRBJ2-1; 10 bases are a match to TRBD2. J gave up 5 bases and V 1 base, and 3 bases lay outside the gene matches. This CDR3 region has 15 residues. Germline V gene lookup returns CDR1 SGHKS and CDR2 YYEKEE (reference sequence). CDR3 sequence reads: CASSLSGGAHNEQFF. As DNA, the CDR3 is TGTGCCAGCAGCTTGAGCGGGGGGGCTCACAATGAGCAGTTCTTC.

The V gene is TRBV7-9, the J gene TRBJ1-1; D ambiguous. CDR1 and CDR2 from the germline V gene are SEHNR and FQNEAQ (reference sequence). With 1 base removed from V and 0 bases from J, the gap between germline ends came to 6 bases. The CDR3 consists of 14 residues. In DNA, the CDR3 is TGTGCCAGCAGCTTAGGGTCTATGAACACTGAAGCTTTCTTT. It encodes CASSLGSMNTEAFF.

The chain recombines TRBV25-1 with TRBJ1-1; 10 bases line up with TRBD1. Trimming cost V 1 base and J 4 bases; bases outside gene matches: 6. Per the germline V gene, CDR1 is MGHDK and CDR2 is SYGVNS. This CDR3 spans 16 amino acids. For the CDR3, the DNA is TGTGCCAGCAGTGAATCAGGGAGACAGGGGGCCACTGAAGCTTTCTTT. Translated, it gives CASSESGRQGATEAFF.

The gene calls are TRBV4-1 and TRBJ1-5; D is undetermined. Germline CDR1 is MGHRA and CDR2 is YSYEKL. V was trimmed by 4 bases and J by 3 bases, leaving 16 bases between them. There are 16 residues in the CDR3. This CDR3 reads CASSPATGLLNQPQHF. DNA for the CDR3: TGCGCCAGCAGCCCGGCCACCGGACTGCTCAATCAGCCCCAGCATTTT.

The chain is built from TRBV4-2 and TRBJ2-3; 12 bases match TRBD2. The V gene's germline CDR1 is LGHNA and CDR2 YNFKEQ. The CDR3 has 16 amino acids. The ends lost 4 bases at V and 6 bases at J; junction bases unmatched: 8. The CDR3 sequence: CASSLPSGGAGDTQYF. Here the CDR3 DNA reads TGTGCCAGCAGCCTCCCTAGCGGGGGGGCAGGGGATACGCAGTATTTT.

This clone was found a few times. The CDR3 is CASSQDPHGLAGSYNEQFF. CDR3 in DNA: TGCGCCAGCAGCCAAGACCCACACGGACTAGCGGGCTCCTACAATGAGCAGTTCTTC. The rearrangement joins TRBV4-1 to TRBJ2-1; TRBD2 matches at 11 bases. The CDR3 totals 19 residues. The germline V gene encodes CDR1 MGHRA and CDR2 YSYEKL. V dropped 0 bases and J dropped 0; count of bases not matched to a gene: 7.

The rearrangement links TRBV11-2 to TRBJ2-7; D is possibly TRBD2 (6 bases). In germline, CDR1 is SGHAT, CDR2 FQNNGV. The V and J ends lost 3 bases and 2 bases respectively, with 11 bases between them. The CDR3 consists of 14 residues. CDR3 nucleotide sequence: TGTGCCAGCAGCTTGGCGGGACTTACCTACGAGCAGTACTTC. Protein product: CASSLAGLTYEQYF.

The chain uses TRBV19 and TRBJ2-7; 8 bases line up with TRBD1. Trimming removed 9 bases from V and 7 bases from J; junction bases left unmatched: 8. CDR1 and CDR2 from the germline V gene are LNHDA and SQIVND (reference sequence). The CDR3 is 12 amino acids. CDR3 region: CASGQGLGEQYF. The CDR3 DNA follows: TGTGCCAGCGGACAGGGACTGGGGGAGCAGTACTTC. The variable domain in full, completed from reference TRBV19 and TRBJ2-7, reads DGGITQSPKYLFRKEGQNVTLSCEQNLNHDAMYWYRQDPGQGLRLIYYSQIVNDFQKGDIAEGYSVSREKKESFPLTVTSAQKNPTAFYLCASGQGLGEQYFGPGTRLTVT.

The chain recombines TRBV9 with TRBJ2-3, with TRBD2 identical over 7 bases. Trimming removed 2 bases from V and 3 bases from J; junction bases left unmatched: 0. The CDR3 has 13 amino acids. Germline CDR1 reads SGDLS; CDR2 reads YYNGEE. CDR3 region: CASSVGGTDTQYF. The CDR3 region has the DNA TGTGCCAGCAGCGTCGGGGGGACAGATACGCAGTATTTT. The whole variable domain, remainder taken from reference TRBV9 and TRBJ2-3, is DSGVTQTPKHLITATGQRVTLRCSPRSGDLSVYWYQQSLDQGLQFLIQYYNGEERAKGNILERFSAQQFPDLHSELNLSSLELGDSALYFCASSVGGTDTQYFGPGTRLTVL.

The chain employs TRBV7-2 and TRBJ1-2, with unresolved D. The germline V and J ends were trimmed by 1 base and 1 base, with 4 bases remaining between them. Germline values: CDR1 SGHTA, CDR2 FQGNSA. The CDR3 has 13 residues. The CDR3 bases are TGTGCCAGCAGCTTAGTTAGTAACTATGGCTACACCTTC. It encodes CASSLVSNYGYTF.

CDR3 in amino acids: CASSLVPADRGNEQFF. DNA of the CDR3: TGCGCCAGCAGCTTGGTTCCGGCGGACAGGGGTAATGAGCAGTTCTTC. The rearrangement uses TRBV5-1 and TRBJ2-1, with 9 bases fitting TRBD1. This CDR3 is 16 amino acids long. V lost 0 bases and J lost 7; bases outside the gene matches: 8. Germline V gene sequence: CDR1 SGHRS, CDR2 YFSETQ.

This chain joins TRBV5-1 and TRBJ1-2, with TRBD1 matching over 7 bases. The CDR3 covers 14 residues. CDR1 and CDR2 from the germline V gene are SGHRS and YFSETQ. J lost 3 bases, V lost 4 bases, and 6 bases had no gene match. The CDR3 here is CASSVGGIDYGYTF. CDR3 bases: TGCGCCAGCAGCGTAGGGGGCATAGACTATGGCTACACCTTC.

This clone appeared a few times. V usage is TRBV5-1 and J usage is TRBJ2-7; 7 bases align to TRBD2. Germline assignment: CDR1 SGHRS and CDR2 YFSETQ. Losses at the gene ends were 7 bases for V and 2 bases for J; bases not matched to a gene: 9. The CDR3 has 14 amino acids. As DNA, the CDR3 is TGCGCCAGCGCGGGGGAGGCCTTGGCCTACGAGCAGTACTTC. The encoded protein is CASAGEALAYEQYF.

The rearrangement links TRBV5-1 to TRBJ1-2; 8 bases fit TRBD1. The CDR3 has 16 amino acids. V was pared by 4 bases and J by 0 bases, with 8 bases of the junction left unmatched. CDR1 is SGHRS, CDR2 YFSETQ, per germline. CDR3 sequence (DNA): TGCGCCAGCAGCACGGGACAGGAGAGGCCTAACTATGGCTACACCTTC. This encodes CASSTGQERPNYGYTF. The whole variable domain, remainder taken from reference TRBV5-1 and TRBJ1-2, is KAGVTQTPRYLIKTRGQQVTLSCSPISGHRSVSWYQQTPGQGLQFLFEYFSETQRNKGNFPGRFSGRQFSNSRSEMNVSTLELGDSALYLCASSTGQERPNYGYTFGSGTRLTVV.

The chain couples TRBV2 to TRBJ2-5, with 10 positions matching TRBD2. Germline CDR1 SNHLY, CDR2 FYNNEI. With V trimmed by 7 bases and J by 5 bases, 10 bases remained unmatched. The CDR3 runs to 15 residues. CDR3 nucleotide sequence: TGTGCCAGCATTCCACGAGCGGGGGGGCTTGAGACCCAGTACTTC. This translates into CASIPRAGGLETQYF.

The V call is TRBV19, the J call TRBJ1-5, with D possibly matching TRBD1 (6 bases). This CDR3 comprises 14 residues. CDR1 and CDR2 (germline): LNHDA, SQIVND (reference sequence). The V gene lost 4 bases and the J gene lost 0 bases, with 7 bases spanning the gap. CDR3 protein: CASSTTGSNQPQHF. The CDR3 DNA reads TGTGCCAGTAGTACGACAGGTAGCAATCAGCCCCAGCATTTT.

Written as DNA, the CDR3 is TGCGCCAGCAGCGGGGGACTAGCGGGGGCTACTAGCACAGATACGCAGTATTTT. The encoded protein is CASSGGLAGATSTDTQYF. This chain links TRBV5-1 with TRBJ2-3; TRBD2 agrees at 14 bases. The V gene's germline CDR1 is SGHRS and CDR2 YFSETQ. The ends lost 4 bases at V and 0 bases at J; junction bases unmatched: 7. CDR3 size: 18 residues.

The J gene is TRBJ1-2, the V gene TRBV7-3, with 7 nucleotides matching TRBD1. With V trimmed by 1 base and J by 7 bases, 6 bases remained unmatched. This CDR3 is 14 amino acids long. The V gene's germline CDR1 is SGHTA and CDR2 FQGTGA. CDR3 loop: CASSLKGPGGGYTF. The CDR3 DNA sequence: TGTGCCAGCAGCTTAAAGGGACCAGGGGGTGGCTACACCTTC.